Listed below are T cell receptor beta chains from one sample, sequenced in a study of shared clonotypes between healthy human individuals. This table comes from immunoSEQ multiplex PCR, and its TCRdb copy is limited to in-frame clones, with some not included. The sample shows roughly 1,500,000 clones, approximately 98.5% of them seen only once. The material sequenced was naive CD4+ T cells sorted from blood. Receptors were obtained from a man aged 25-45 years in good health. Each CDR3 is given with its conserved first and last residue. D genes are given only for firm matches. Clone size is not always given. Where it is, it says once, few, many or a class for expanded clones.

V: TRBV18
D: -
J: TRBJ1-1
size: once
CDR3: CASSYNGQINTEAFF
DNA: TGTGCCAGCTCATACAACGGACAGATTAACACTGAAGCTTTCTTT

V: TRBV25-1
D: TRBD1
J: TRBJ1-2
size: -
CDR3: CASMGQGNYGYTF
DNA: TGTGCCAGCATGGGACAGGGAAACTATGGCTACACCTTC

V: TRBV2
D: -
J: TRBJ2-1
size: -
CDR3: CASKDRPRSERGEFF
DNA: TGTGCCAGCAAGGACCGCCCTCGCAGCGAACGAGGGGAGTTCTTC

V: TRBV29-1
D: TRBD1
J: TRBJ2-1
size: -
CDR3: CSVGQVRFSQFF
DNA: TGCAGCGTCGGACAGGTTCGGTTTTCGCAGTTCTTC

V: TRBV12-1
D: -
J: TRBJ2-7
size: -
CDR3: CASSFKQDYAYEQYF
DNA: TGTGCCAGCAGCTTTAAACAGGACTACGCTTACGAGCAGTACTTC

V: TRBV5-1
D: TRBD2
J: TRBJ2-7
size: -
CDR3: CASSHSGTSGSYEQYF
DNA: TGCGCCAGCAGCCATTCCGGGACTAGCGGTTCCTACGAGCAGTACTTC

V: TRBV7-3
D: TRBD2
J: TRBJ2-3
size: -
CDR3: CASSSGGLVADTQYF
DNA: TGTGCCAGCAGCTCGGGAGGACTAGTCGCAGATACGCAGTATTTT

V: TRBV5-5
D: TRBD2
J: TRBJ2-1
size: few
CDR3: CASSATSGSIEQFF
DNA: TGTGCCAGCAGCGCTACTAGCGGGAGTATTGAGCAGTTCTTC

V: TRBV11-2
D: -
J: TRBJ2-2
size: -
CDR3: CASSPGTLNTGELFF
DNA: TGTGCCAGCAGCCCAGGGACCCTGAACACCGGGGAGCTGTTTTTT

V: TRBV7-9
D: -
J: TRBJ2-1
size: -
CDR3: CASSARVQGINEQFF
DNA: TGTGCCAGCAGCGCCCGAGTCCAGGGGATCAATGAGCAGTTCTTC

V: TRBV5-1
D: TRBD1
J: TRBJ1-1
size: -
CDR3: CASSSGTGVDTEAFF
DNA: TGCGCCAGCAGCTCGGGGACAGGGGTCGACACTGAAGCTTTCTTT

V: TRBV9
D: -
J: TRBJ2-1
size: -
CDR3: CASSVVAYQGYNEQFF
DNA: TGTGCCAGCAGCGTAGTGGCTTACCAGGGCTACAATGAGCAGTTCTTC

V: TRBV30
D: -
J: TRBJ1-3
size: -
CDR3: CAWSKADTIYF
DNA: TGTGCCTGGAGTAAGGCTGACACCATATATTTT

V: TRBV9
D: TRBD1
J: TRBJ2-4
size: -
CDR3: CASSYGQGGSKNIQYF
DNA: TGTGCCAGCAGCTACGGACAGGGGGGTTCCAAAAACATTCAGTACTTC

V: TRBV7-9
D: TRBD2
J: TRBJ2-7
size: once
CDR3: CASSLAGGPPYEQYF
DNA: TGTGCCAGCAGCTTAGCGGGAGGGCCTCCCTACGAGCAGTACTTC

V: TRBV10-3
D: TRBD1
J: TRBJ1-5
size: -
CDR3: CAIATGLSNQPQHF
DNA: TGTGCCATCGCGACAGGGCTTAGCAATCAGCCCCAGCATTTT

V: TRBV5-4
D: -
J: TRBJ2-1
size: -
CDR3: CASSPRGTTEQFF
DNA: TGTGCCAGCAGCCCCCGAGGCACAACGGAGCAGTTCTTC

V: TRBV6-1
D: TRBD2
J: TRBJ2-7
size: once
CDR3: CASSLAGATYEQYF
DNA: TGTGCCAGCAGTCTAGCGGGAGCCACCTACGAGCAGTACTTC

V: TRBV10-2
D: TRBD2
J: TRBJ2-1
size: -
CDR3: CAADSLAGGLSSYNEQFF
DNA: TGCGCCGCAGACTCTCTAGCGGGAGGGCTAAGCTCCTACAATGAGCAGTTCTTC

V: TRBV5-5
D: -
J: TRBJ1-2
size: -
CDR3: CASSIQGLGNYGYTF
DNA: TGTGCCAGCAGCATACAGGGCTTGGGTAACTATGGCTACACCTTC

V: TRBV4-3
D: -
J: TRBJ1-2
size: -
CDR3: CASSQDGGGRANYGYTF
DNA: TGCGCCAGCAGCCAAGACGGAGGGGGGCGAGCTAACTATGGCTACACCTTC

V: TRBV5-1
D: -
J: TRBJ2-3
size: -
CDR3: CASSQTRSHTQYF
DNA: TGCGCCAGCAGCCAGACTAGATCACATACGCAGTATTTT

V: TRBV18
D: -
J: TRBJ2-7
size: -
CDR3: CASSPDRYYEQYF
DNA: TGTGCCAGCTCACCAGACAGGTACTACGAGCAGTACTTC

V: TRBV6-1
D: TRBD2
J: TRBJ2-5
size: once
CDR3: CASNDLPGGETQYF
DNA: TGTGCCAGCAACGACCTCCCGGGGGGAGAGACCCAGTACTTC

V: TRBV5-1
D: -
J: TRBJ1-1
size: -
CDR3: CASSAQGGTEAFF
DNA: TGCGCCAGCAGCGCCCAGGGTGGCACTGAAGCTTTCTTT

V: TRBV19
D: -
J: TRBJ2-7
size: -
CDR3: CASSVRGAPWNYEQYF
DNA: TGTGCCAGTAGCGTGCGTGGGGCTCCATGGAACTACGAGCAGTACTTC

V: TRBV4-1
D: -
J: TRBJ2-7
size: -
CDR3: CASSRTPPGGYEQYF
DNA: TGCGCCAGCAGCCGAACCCCGCCTGGGGGCTACGAGCAGTACTTC

V: TRBV29-1
D: -
J: TRBJ2-1
size: -
CDR3: CSVGTGFGIYNEQFF
DNA: TGCAGCGTGGGAACAGGGTTTGGAATCTACAATGAGCAGTTCTTC

V: TRBV18
D: TRBD2
J: TRBJ2-1
size: -
CDR3: CASSTRRGGDEQFF
DNA: TGTGCCAGCTCTACCAGGCGTGGGGGGGATGAGCAGTTCTTC

V: TRBV28
D: -
J: TRBJ1-5
size: -
CDR3: CASSSAGGPNQPQHF
DNA: TGTGCCAGCAGTTCCGCCGGGGGACCTAATCAGCCCCAGCATTTT

V: TRBV29-1
D: -
J: TRBJ2-1
size: -
CDR3: CSVLVGNVLGEQFF
DNA: TGCAGCGTTTTGGTGGGGAACGTACTTGGTGAGCAGTTCTTC

V: TRBV11-2
D: -
J: TRBJ1-5
size: -
CDR3: CASSLGAGAVGQPQHF
DNA: TGTGCCAGCAGCTTAGGTGCGGGCGCCGTCGGTCAGCCCCAGCATTTT

V: TRBV9
D: -
J: TRBJ2-7
size: -
CDR3: CASSRDSSSYEQYF
DNA: TGTGCCAGCAGCCGGGACTCTAGTTCCTACGAGCAGTACTTC

V: TRBV28
D: -
J: TRBJ2-1
size: -
CDR3: CASTGPSREQFF
DNA: TGTGCCAGCACCGGCCCCAGTCGGGAGCAGTTCTTC

V: TRBV5-1
D: -
J: TRBJ2-7
size: -
CDR3: CASSSGRTSSYEQYF
DNA: TGCGCCAGCAGCAGCGGACGGACGAGCTCCTACGAGCAGTACTTC

V: TRBV29-1
D: TRBD2
J: TRBJ2-1
size: -
CDR3: CSGRLAGSEGEQFF
DNA: TGCAGCGGAAGACTAGCGGGTTCGGAAGGGGAGCAGTTCTTC